The T cell receptor beta chain described here comes from a study of Graves' ophthalmopathy and Graves' hyperthyroidism. In its sample, this clonotype was seen many times. Transcripts of RNA were the source for amplifying TCR beta CDR3 regions. HTBI primers served in a first-round RT-PCR, which a second-round multiplex PCR followed. TCRdb reprocessed the multiplex PCR reads via MiXCR and lists one record per CDR3 protein. The repertoire holds 300,000 to 450,000 distinct CDR3 sequences, with roughly a sixth as singletons. Per the germline V gene, CDR1 is MNHEY and CDR2 is SVGAGI. V lost 0 bases and J lost 10; bases outside the gene matches: 12. The CDR3 has 16 residues.

The sequence was obtained from an adult woman with stable Graves' hyperthyroidism. The sequenced material came from peripheral blood. The V call is TRBV6-5, the J call TRBJ1-3; 7 bases are shared with TRBD1. The CDR3 spells CASSYSKEGASRTIYF. The CDR3 DNA reads as TGTGCCAGCAGTTACTCGAAGGAGGGGGCGAGTCGGACCATATATTTT.